The next 21 T cell receptor beta chains were all read from a single sample in a study of OX40 agonist ivuxolimab in advanced cancers. Clones were sequenced by immunoSEQ multiplex PCR, and TCRdb holds only the in-frame ones, with some missing. The sample has some 43,000 clones; approximately 87% are singletons. Source: CD4+ or CD8+ T cells sorted from blood, taken in a trial of the OX40 agonist ivuxolimab. These receptors were taken from an adult with an advanced solid tumor such as melanoma, head and neck, liver or kidney cancer.

This chain connects TRBV25-1 to TRBJ1-1; D not resolved. The ends were cut back, 1 base at V and 1 base at J, with 13 bases in the middle. This CDR3 contains 16 residues. Germline lookup yields CDR1 MGHDK and CDR2 SYGVNS. The CDR3 region is CASSEWTAGENTEAFF. Here the CDR3 DNA reads TGTGCCAGCAGTGAATGGACCGCTGGGGAGAACACTGAAGCTTTCTTT.

The rearrangement joins TRBV6-5 to TRBJ1-5, with no clear D. V dropped 0 bases and J dropped 6 bases, with 9 bases sitting between them. Per germline, CDR1 MNHEY and CDR2 SVGAGI. The CDR3 spans 14 residues. The CDR3 nucleotides read TGTGCCAGCAGTTACTCGAATTCACTTCAGCCCCAGCATTTT. It translates to CASSYSNSLQPQHF.

The gene calls are TRBV19 and TRBJ2-7; 8 positions match TRBD2. V lost 1 base, J lost 2 bases, and 13 bases stayed unmatched. CDR1 and CDR2 (germline): LNHDA, SQIVND (reference sequence). The CDR3 sequence is 18 residues long. DNA of the CDR3: TGTGCCAGTAGTATAGGCCCAGCGGGGGCTAGCCCGACCTACGAGCAGTACTTC. Protein sequence: CASSIGPAGASPTYEQYF.

V is TRBV27 and J is TRBJ1-6; D is ambiguous. Deletions cut 5 bases from V and 9 bases from J, with 11 bases between. The germline gives CDR1 MNHEY, CDR2 SMNVEV (reference sequence). This CDR3 comprises 13 residues. In DNA, the CDR3 is TGTGCCAGCAGTCTCTCGTTCTTTTCACCCCTCCACTTT. Translation gives CASSLSFFSPLHF.

By its share, this clone is medium-sized. This rearrangement joins TRBV6-1 to TRBJ2-7; 11 bases fit TRBD1. This CDR3 is 15 amino acids long. Germline-derived CDR1 and CDR2 are MNHNS and SASEGT. J gave up 3 bases and V 5 bases, and 6 bases lay outside the gene matches. The CDR3 spells CASSQQGTGGYEQYF. The CDR3 nucleotides are TGTGCCAGCAGTCAACAGGGGACAGGGGGCTACGAGCAGTACTTC.

The chain employs TRBV6-1 and TRBJ2-7; the D is unclear. The CDR3 loop spans 13 amino acids. Germline V CDR1 and CDR2: MNHNS, SASEGT. Trimming left V 3 bases short and J 4 bases short, with 10 bases between. This CDR3 reads CASSDSPLYEQYF. DNA for the CDR3: TGTGCCAGCAGTGACTCCCCACTATACGAGCAGTACTTC.

The sample holds one count of this clone. The chain employs TRBV7-9 and TRBJ2-2, with D perhaps matching TRBD2 (5 bases). CDR3 length: 18 amino acids. The germline gives CDR1 SEHNR, CDR2 FQNEAQ (reference sequence). V was shortened by 4 bases and J by 5 bases, with 23 bases between the two germline ends. The CDR3 coding sequence is TGTGCCAGCAGCTCCCTGGTTGCGTCGAGGGATCGGACCGGGGAGCTGTTTTTT. Its protein product is CASSSLVASRDRTGELFF.

V and J are TRBV30 and TRBJ2-1; D remains unclear. Germline assignment: CDR1 GTSNPN and CDR2 SVGIG (reference sequence). The V end lost 5 bases, the J end lost 0 bases, and 5 bases lay between the germline ends. CDR3 length: 12 residues. CDR3: CAWLASYNEQFF. For the CDR3, the DNA is TGTGCCTGGTTGGCCTCCTACAATGAGCAGTTCTTC.

Within the sample, this clone is medium-sized (0.01 to 0.1%). V gene TRBV5-8 combines with J gene TRBJ2-7, with 7 nucleotides matching TRBD2. This CDR3 is 15 amino acids long. J gave up 0 bases and V 4 bases, and 7 bases lay outside the gene matches. The V gene's germline CDR1 is SGHTS and CDR2 YDEGEE. The CDR3 nucleotides are TGTGCCAGCAGCCCGAGGTGGGGGGGCTCCTACGAGCAGTACTTC. Amino acids: CASSPRWGGSYEQYF.

The chain links TRBV27 to TRBJ2-1; TRBD1 matches at 8 bases. V shed 3 bases, J shed 2 bases, and the junction held 6 bases outside the gene matches. Germline V gene lookup returns CDR1 MNHEY and CDR2 SMNVEV (reference sequence). There are 16 residues in the CDR3. DNA for the CDR3: TGTGCCAGCAGTTTCGGACAGGGTCGCCCCTACAATGAGCAGTTCTTC. Translated: CASSFGQGRPYNEQFF.

The V call is TRBV5-5, the J call TRBJ2-7, with unresolved D. The V end was cut by 2 bases, the J end by 5 bases, with 17 bases between. CDR1 is SGHKS and CDR2 is YYEKEE in the germline V gene (reference sequence). The CDR3 is 15 amino acids. The CDR3 reads CASSFLLTGANEQYF. The DNA for the CDR3 is TGTGCCAGCAGCTTTTTGCTGACGGGCGCGAACGAGCAGTACTTC.

J is TRBJ1-5 and V is TRBV7-8; 7 bases agree with TRBD1. After removal of 9 bases from V and 3 bases from J, the junction contained 8 bases not matched to a gene. This CDR3 contains 14 residues. From germline, CDR1 is SGHVS and CDR2 FQNEAQ. CDR3 coding DNA: TGTGCCAGTTCGTACAGGGGTGTCAATCAGCCCCAGCATTTT. Its translation is CASSYRGVNQPQHF.

V is TRBV5-6 and J is TRBJ2-7; D gene uncertain. Germline values: CDR1 SGHDT, CDR2 YYEEEE. The CDR3 is made up of 12 amino acids. V lost 1 base and J 1 base, leaving 3 bases between the germline ends. The CDR3 reads CASSLYSYEQYF. In nucleotides, the CDR3 is TGTGCCAGCAGCTTGTATTCCTACGAGCAGTACTTC.

The gene calls are TRBV25-1 and TRBJ2-5; TRBD2 aligns across 12 bases. J gave up 9 bases and V 5 bases, and 10 bases lay outside the gene matches. The CDR3 has 15 residues. CDR1 is MGHDK, CDR2 SYGVNS, per germline. This CDR3 reads CASSLAGGSLIPQYF. The CDR3 nucleotides are TGTGCCAGCAGTCTAGCGGGAGGGTCCCTAATCCCCCAGTACTTC.

This clone is medium-sized in the sample. This rearrangement joins TRBV5-1 to TRBJ1-1, with unresolved D. V lost 0 bases and J lost 3, with 6 bases in between. CDR3 size: 13 residues. Germline values: CDR1 SGHRS, CDR2 YFSETQ. In nucleotides, the CDR3 is TGCGCCAGCAGCTTGGTTAGTTACACTGAAGCTTTCTTT. As protein: CASSLVSYTEAFF.

This rearrangement joins TRBV12-5 to TRBJ2-3; D gene ambiguous. In germline, CDR1 is LGHNT, CDR2 FRNRAP. Deletions cut 4 bases from V and 2 bases from J, with 7 bases between. CDR3 length: 13 residues. Here the CDR3 reads CASGSGHTDTQYF. CDR3 DNA: TGTGCTAGTGGTTCCGGGCACACAGATACGCAGTATTTT.

The chain has TRBV19 and TRBJ2-2, with 14 bases fitting TRBD2. The CDR3 contains 20 residues. With 4 bases clipped from V and 2 bases from J, the junction kept 12 bases outside the gene matches. Germline CDR1 is LNHDA and CDR2 is SQIVND (reference sequence). For the CDR3, the DNA is TGTGCCAGTAGTACTGACTTTGGGACTAGCGGGAGAGGAAACACCGGGGAGCTGTTTTTT. This codes for CASSTDFGTSGRGNTGELFF.

The chain combines TRBV15 with TRBJ2-6, with unresolved D. The V end was cut by 6 bases, the J end by 1 base, with 10 bases between. The CDR3 totals 15 residues. CDR1 and CDR2 (germline): LNHNV, YYDKDF (reference sequence). DNA for the CDR3: TGTGCCACCAGTGGCGAGCCATCTGGGGCCAACGTCCTGACTTTC. It codes for CATSGEPSGANVLTF.

The chain couples TRBV4-2 to TRBJ2-7, with D possibly being TRBD2 (6 bases). This CDR3 is 15 amino acids long. Between the trimmed V and J ends, which lost 0 bases and 2 bases, there was a span of 11 bases. The germline V gene has CDR1 LGHNA and CDR2 YNFKEQ. For the CDR3, the DNA is TGTGCCAGCAGCCAAGAGTTGGGCGGGGCCTACGAGCAGTACTTC. It is translated as CASSQELGGAYEQYF.

The gene calls are TRBV4-3 and TRBJ1-1, with a possible D match to TRBD1 (5 bases). V dropped 6 bases and J dropped 4 bases, with 15 bases sitting between them. The CDR3 covers 14 residues. Germline assignment: CDR1 LGHNA and CDR2 YSLEER. The CDR3 DNA sequence: TGCGCCAGCAGTCCCGGGACCCAGGGCACTGAAGCTTTCTTT. Translating it yields CASSPGTQGTEAFF.

The rearrangement links TRBV6-6 to TRBJ1-1; D is uncertain. The germline gives CDR1 MNHNY, CDR2 SVGAGI (reference sequence). V was clipped by 2 bases and J by 3 bases, with 13 bases between them. The CDR3 length is 15 residues. The CDR3 DNA sequence: TGTGCCAGCAGTTACCTACCGGGAGGGTACACTGAAGCTTTCTTT. Translating it yields CASSYLPGGYTEAFF.